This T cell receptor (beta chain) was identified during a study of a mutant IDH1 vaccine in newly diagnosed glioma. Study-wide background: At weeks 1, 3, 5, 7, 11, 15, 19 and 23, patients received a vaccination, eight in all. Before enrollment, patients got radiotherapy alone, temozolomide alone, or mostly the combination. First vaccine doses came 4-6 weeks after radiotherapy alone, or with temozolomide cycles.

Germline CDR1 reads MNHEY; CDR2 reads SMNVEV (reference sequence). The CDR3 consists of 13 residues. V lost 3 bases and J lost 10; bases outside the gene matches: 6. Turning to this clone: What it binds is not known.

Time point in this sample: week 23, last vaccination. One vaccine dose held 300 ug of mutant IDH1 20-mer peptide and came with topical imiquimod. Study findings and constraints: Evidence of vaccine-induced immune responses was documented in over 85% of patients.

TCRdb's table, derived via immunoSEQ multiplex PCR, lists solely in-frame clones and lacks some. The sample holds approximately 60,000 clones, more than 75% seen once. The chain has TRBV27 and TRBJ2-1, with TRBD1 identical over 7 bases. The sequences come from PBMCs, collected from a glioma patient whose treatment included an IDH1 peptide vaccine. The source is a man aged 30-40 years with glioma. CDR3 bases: TGTGCCAGCAGTTTCTCTACAGGGGAGGAGCAGTTCTTC. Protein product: CASSFSTGEEQFF.